This T cell receptor beta chain was retrieved from a study of T-cell memory formation after mild COVID-19. Germline V gene lookup returns CDR1 MNHEY and CDR2 SVGEGT. The CDR3 totals 12 residues. V gave up 10 bases and J gave up 5 bases, with 11 bases separating them. One entry per CDR3 protein, called by TCRdb with MiXCR from the 5' RACE reads. The sample has some 68,000 distinct CDR3 sequences; around 15% are singletons. This rearrangement joins TRBV6-2 or TRBV6-3 to TRBJ2-2; the D gene is possibly TRBD2 (5 bases). Sequencing was performed on PBMCs or a T cell subset sorted from them (not recorded which). This receptor was taken from an adult woman who had mild COVID-19 (a few samples of this study predate the infection). Cell type and time point are not known. CDR3 sequence (DNA): TGTGCCACCAAACGAGGGACCGGGGAGCTGTTTTTT. This gives the protein CATKRGTGELFF.